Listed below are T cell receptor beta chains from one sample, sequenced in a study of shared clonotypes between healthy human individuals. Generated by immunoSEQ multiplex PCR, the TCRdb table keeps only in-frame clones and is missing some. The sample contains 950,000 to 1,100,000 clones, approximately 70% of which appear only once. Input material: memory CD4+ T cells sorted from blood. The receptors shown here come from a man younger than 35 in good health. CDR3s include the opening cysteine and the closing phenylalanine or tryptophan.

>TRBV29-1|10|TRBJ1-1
CSVGGPEAFF
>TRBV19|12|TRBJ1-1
CASFRGSTEAFF
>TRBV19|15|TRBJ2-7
CASSIDSSSSYEQYF
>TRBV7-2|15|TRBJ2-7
CASSSARAGGYEQYF
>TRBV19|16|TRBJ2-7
CASSIPPFSALYEQYF
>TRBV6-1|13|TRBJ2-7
CASSGTVSYEQYF
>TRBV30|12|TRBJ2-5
CAWSGTGREQYF
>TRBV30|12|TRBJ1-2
CAWSVRNYGYTF
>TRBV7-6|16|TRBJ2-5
CASSFGLQTGGETQYF
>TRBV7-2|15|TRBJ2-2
CASSRQGAVPGELFF
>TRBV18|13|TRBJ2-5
CASSQDRVETQYF
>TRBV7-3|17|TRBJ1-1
CASSLNPQGAGNTEAFF
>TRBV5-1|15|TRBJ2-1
CASGPGHVDVNEQFF
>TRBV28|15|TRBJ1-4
CASRGQGGTNEKLFF
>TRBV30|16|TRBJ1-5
CAWKPKGPPHNQPQHF
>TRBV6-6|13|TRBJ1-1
CASSKDRGTEAFF
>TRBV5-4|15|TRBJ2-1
CASSLNQGSYNEQFF
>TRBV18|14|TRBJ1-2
CASSPPEGSYGYTF
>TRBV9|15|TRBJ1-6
CASSVGPVDNSPLHF
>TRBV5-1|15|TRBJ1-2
CASRGPGSSSYGYTF
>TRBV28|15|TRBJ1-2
CASRGGTGYIYGYTF
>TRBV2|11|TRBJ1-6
CASSLASPLHF
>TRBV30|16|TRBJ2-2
CAWMRNRDRNTGELFF
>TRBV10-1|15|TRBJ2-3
CASSPGTGLLDTQYF
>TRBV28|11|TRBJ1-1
CASSSRYEAFF
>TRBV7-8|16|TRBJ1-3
CASSRWGSSSGNTIYF
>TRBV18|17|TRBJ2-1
CASSPRVASGNYNEQFF
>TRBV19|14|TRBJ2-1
CASSKPGPYNEQFF
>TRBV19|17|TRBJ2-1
CASSSYRDRGPYNEQFF
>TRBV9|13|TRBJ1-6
CASSLRSNSPLHF
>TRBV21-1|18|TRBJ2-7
CASSKVRLGTGEVYEQYF
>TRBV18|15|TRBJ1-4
CASSPPGTPNEKLFF
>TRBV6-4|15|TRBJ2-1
CASSDGEGGYNEQFF
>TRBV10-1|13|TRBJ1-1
CASSVDRVGEAFF
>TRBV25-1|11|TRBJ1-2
CASSEMYGYTF
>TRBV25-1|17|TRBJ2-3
CASSYSKSGRATDTQYF
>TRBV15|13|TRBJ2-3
CATSRSYTDTQYF
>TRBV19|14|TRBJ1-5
CASSARTGTQPQHF
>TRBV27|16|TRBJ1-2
CASSYRGREKDYGYTF
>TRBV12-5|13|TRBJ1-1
CASGTGMVTEAFF
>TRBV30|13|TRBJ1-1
CAWSVVKNTEAFF
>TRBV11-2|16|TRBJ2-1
CASSLGQPLGHNEQFF
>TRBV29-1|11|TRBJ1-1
CSAGDNTEAFF
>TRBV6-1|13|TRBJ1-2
CASGTGYRDGYTF
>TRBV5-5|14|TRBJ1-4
CASSLIQGSEKLFF
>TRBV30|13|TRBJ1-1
CAWSVGTQIWAFF
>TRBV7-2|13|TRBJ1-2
CASSPRFDYGYTF
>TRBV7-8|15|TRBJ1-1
CASSPQGGMNTEAFF
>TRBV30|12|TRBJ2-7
CAWRAGRGEQYF
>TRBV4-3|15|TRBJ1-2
CASSQDRGTGRGYTF
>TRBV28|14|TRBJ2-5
CASSFQRRVETQYF
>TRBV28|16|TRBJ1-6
CASSPGQGLYNSPLHF
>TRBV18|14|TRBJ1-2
CASSPPVDRVGYTF
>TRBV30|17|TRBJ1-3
CAWSVYGVITSGNTIYF
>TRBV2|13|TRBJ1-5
CASTGQLDQPQHF
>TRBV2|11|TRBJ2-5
CASARGETQYF
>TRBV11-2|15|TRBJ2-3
CASSPGLGGADTQYF